This T cell receptor beta chain was found in a study of blood T cell repertoires in COVID-19. As for the study in general: The United States, Italy and Spain were the sources of the acute and convalescent COVID-19 samples. The cDNA or gDNA used as material had been derived from T cells, B-cell-depleted T cells, or PBMCs.

V lost 6 bases to trimming and J lost 6 bases, with 15 bases between them. The germline V gene encodes CDR1 SNHLY and CDR2 FYNNEI. This CDR3 is 14 amino acids long. Sequencing used immunoSEQ multiplex PCR; TCRdb keeps in-frame clones, though not all of them. This sample carries 150,000 to 160,000 clones, around three quarters of them seen once, and the ten largest clones take under 2%. The TCR was taken from a man at least 80 years old with acute or convalescent COVID-19. Sequenced material: peripheral blood. The gene calls are TRBV2 and TRBJ1-5; D gene ambiguous. The CDR3 DNA is TGTGCCAGCAGCGTTGAGGTTGGAAGTCAGCCCCAGCATTTT. Its translation: CASSVEVGSQPQHF.